This T cell receptor (beta chain) was sequenced in a study of blood T cell repertoires in COVID-19. The overall study: Samples came from the United States, Italy and Spain, spanning acute and convalescent COVID-19. PBMCs, B-cell-depleted T cells, or T cells were the source of the cDNA or gDNA that made up the material.

Generated by immunoSEQ multiplex PCR, the TCRdb table keeps only in-frame clones and is missing some. The repertoire consists of approximately 53,000 clones, with more than 80% occurring once and the leading ten covering roughly 17%. V was pared by 3 bases and J by 0 bases, with 15 bases between. CDR1 is WNHNN, CDR2 SYGVQD, per germline (reference sequence). The CDR3 contains 17 residues. This receptor was identified in a man aged 35-49 years with acute or convalescent COVID-19. The chain combines TRBV10-1 with TRBJ2-1, with D maybe TRBD1 (6 bases). The sequencing sample was made of peripheral blood. CDR3 sequence (DNA): TGCGCCAGCAGTGATAAGACCGGGACAAACTCCTACAATGAGCAGTTCTTC. Translation: CASSDKTGTNSYNEQFF.